This TCR beta chain was recovered during a study of glioma-infiltrating T cells after dendritic cell vaccination (dated by TCRdb to about 2016). Study-wide context: The cohort comprised around 15 glioblastoma patients from Phase I and II dendritic cell vaccination trials, 9 newly diagnosed and 6 with recurrent disease. Autologous tumor lysate-pulsed dendritic cell vaccination was administered to the patients between the early 2000s and the early 2010s. To make the vaccine, monocyte-derived dendritic cells were cultured for under eight days with IL-4 and GM-CSF and then pulsed overnight with autologous tumor lysate. Three intradermal dendritic cell vaccine injections were administered to patients at biweekly intervals in the arm below the axilla. Deep sequencing of TCR beta CDR3 regions was used to quantify tumor-infiltrating lymphocyte content and compare tumor and blood repertoires in dendritic cell-vaccinated glioblastoma patients. TCR sequencing metrics, including TIL content and tumor-blood repertoire overlap, were correlated with survival after dendritic cell vaccination.

The sample's time point, from its label and the paper: after dendritic cell vaccination, including at tumor progression/relapse. Selection of patients required sufficient residual fresh-frozen tumor tissue and over two years of available survival data. An isocitrate dehydrogenase mutation was not carried by any of the glioblastoma patients, although molecular status was otherwise variable. PBMC were collected before vaccination, two weeks after the third vaccination, and at tumor progression if tumor progression occurred. Genomic DNA was extracted with the Qiagen DNeasy Blood extraction Kit. Broader findings and caveats from the paper: No direct relationship between TCR clonality and survival was found, suggesting that a diverse polyclonal response may matter. Higher estimated pretreatment TIL content predicted longer time to progression and overall survival after dendritic cell vaccination. The cohort was small and heterogeneous, only a few patients had full blood and tumor sets, and even fewer had initial-recurrent tumor pairs. The response model built on TCR overlap across three groups was characterized as speculative, with prospective validation still needed.

Using the immunoSEQ assay, TCRB CDR3 regions were amplified from roughly 1.8 micrograms of genomic DNA, or from all available DNA when less than that was on hand. Multiplex PCR used 60 forward primers for TCR V beta segments and 13 reverse primers for J beta segments. Synthetic control templates were spiked into each sample at limiting dilution to estimate reads per starting template. Reads of 87 bp were generated by sequencing on the Illumina HiSeq System. On the study's bioinformatics: To remove PCR and sequencing errors, closely related sequences were merged with a nearest neighbor algorithm. TCR overlap was measured as the percentage of unique tumor TCR beta sequences that were also present in the peripheral blood of the same patient. TCRdb took this table from immuneACCESS and kept in-frame rearrangements with V and J called. Such tables lack part of the clones; where checked against another copy, unresolved V genes explain under half of the gap, and the rest is unexplained. That table furnishes V, J and clone size, whereas the DNA furnished D and trimming. Recorded for this sample are more than 55,000 clones; approximately 87% of them occurred a single time. The ten most abundant clones make up 9% of the sample.

For this clone: Its target antigen remains unknown. No base quality values were provided; no much bigger clone lies one nucleotide off.

This receptor was taken from a human donor with glioblastoma. Sequencing was performed on blood, taken after dendritic cell vaccination.

For the CDR3, the sequence is CASSIGLAGFETQYF. The nucleotide sequence is TGTGCCAGTAGTATCGGACTAGCGGGGTTTGAGACCCAGTACTTC. The rearranged chain carries TRBV19 and TRBJ2-5; the central 12 bases match TRBD2. The junction shows trimming of 3 bases on V and 5 bases on J, and the gene matches do not reach 4 bases of it. The CDR3 has 15 amino acids, counting the end cysteine and phenylalanine. Left in the record is the CDR3 DNA by itself, 45 bases read in frame from the first base. The germline V gene (reference sequence) yields LNHDA for CDR1 and SQIVND for CDR2.